A selection of T cell receptor beta chains follows, all from one sample in a study of T cell responses to AZD1222 COVID-19 vaccine. Data came from immunoSEQ multiplex PCR; TCRdb stores just in-frame clones and leaves some out. Found here are under 200,000 clones, 92% of them singletons; the top ten hold about 1.5%. Sequenced material: peripheral blood, taken 28 days after the second AZD1222 dose. The receptors here all came from an adult who received the AZD1222 COVID-19 vaccine. Both conserved end residues are part of each CDR3. Fields, in order: clone size, D gene, J gene, V gene, CDR3 protein, CDR3 DNA. The D gene is left open where the match is weak. The size field is filled for only some rows; it gives once, few, many or a size class.

>.|.|TRBJ1-6|TRBV2
CASSEAGSSYNSPLHF
TGTGCCAGCAGTGAAGCGGGGAGCTCCTATAATTCACCCCTCCACTTT
>once|.|TRBJ1-5|TRBV6-2/TRBV6-3
CASSYGGPIPQHF
TGTGCCAGCAGTTACGGGGGCCCTATACCCCAGCATTTT
>.|.|TRBJ2-5|TRBV9
CASSVGIGETQYF
TGTGCCAGCAGCGTAGGGATCGGGGAGACCCAGTACTTC
>.|.|TRBJ1-2|TRBV29-1
CSVERGNYGYTF
TGCAGCGTTGAGAGGGGGAACTATGGCTACACCTTC
>.|TRBD1|TRBJ2-7|TRBV13
CASSSPTGEDEQYF
TGTGCCAGCAGCTCCCCGACAGGGGAGGACGAGCAGTACTTC
>.|TRBD1|TRBJ1-6|TRBV4-1
CASSPDRMGNSPLHF
TGCGCCAGCAGCCCGGACAGGATGGGTAATTCACCCCTCCACTTT
>once|.|TRBJ1-4|TRBV20-1
CSASLPGSEKLFF
TGCAGTGCTAGTCTTCCGGGTTCTGAAAAACTGTTTTTT
>.|.|TRBJ2-5|TRBV10-3
CAISDPVGVGETQYF
TGTGCCATCAGTGACCCCGTGGGGGTCGGGGAGACCCAGTACTTC
>.|.|TRBJ2-7|TRBV5-4
CASSLAIGPNYEQYF
TGTGCCAGCAGCTTGGCAATAGGACCCAACTACGAGCAGTACTTC
>.|.|TRBJ2-2|TRBV5-1
CASRREGGSAGELFF
TGCGCCAGCCGCCGTGAAGGGGGGAGCGCCGGGGAGCTGTTTTTT
>once|.|TRBJ1-2|TRBV19
CASLEGGGYTF
TGTGCCAGCCTGGAGGGGGGTGGCTACACCTTC
>.|.|TRBJ2-2|TRBV3-1/TRBV3-2
CASSQDRPVTGELFF
TGTGCCAGCAGCCAAGATAGGCCGGTCACCGGGGAGCTGTTTTTT
>.|.|TRBJ2-7|TRBV2
CASIKGQASSYEQYF
TGTGCCAGCATCAAGGGGCAGGCGAGCTCCTACGAGCAGTACTTC
>once|.|TRBJ2-7|TRBV3-1/TRBV3-2
CASSQGTESYEQYF
TGTGCCAGCAGCCAAGGTACAGAATCCTACGAGCAGTACTTC
>.|.|TRBJ1-4|TRBV28
CASSAYPTNEKLFF
TGTGCCAGCAGTGCATACCCAACTAATGAAAAACTGTTTTTT
>.|.|TRBJ1-6|TRBV18
CASSPEVGPLHF
TGTGCCAGCTCCCCTGAGGTGGGTCCCCTCCACTTT
>.|.|TRBJ2-5|TRBV6-5
CASSNWGTQYF
TGTGCCAGCAGTAACTGGGGGACCCAGTACTTC
>.|.|TRBJ2-1|TRBV15
CASHRRDRNEQFF
TGTGCCTCGCACCGGAGAGACAGGAATGAGCAGTTCTTC
>.|.|TRBJ2-2|TRBV24-1
CATSVNKDTGELFF
TGTGCCACCAGTGTAAACAAAGACACCGGGGAGCTGTTTTTT
>.|.|TRBJ2-7|TRBV6-6
CASRAKPLSSGHEQYF
TGTGCCAGCAGAGCGAAACCCCTCAGTAGCGGACACGAGCAGTACTTC
>once|.|TRBJ2-5|TRBV29-1
CSVVEGGETQYF
TGCAGCGTTGTAGAGGGCGGGGAGACCCAGTACTTC
>.|.|TRBJ1-2|TRBV7-8
CASSLGQGTNYGYTF
TGTGCCAGCAGCTTAGGGCAGGGGACTAACTATGGCTACACCTTC
>.|.|TRBJ2-5|TRBV4-3
CASSFGSGQGETQYF
TGCGCCAGCAGCTTTGGGTCCGGCCAGGGAGAGACCCAGTACTTC
>.|.|TRBJ1-5|TRBV6-1
CASSEGVRAQPQHF
TGTGCCAGCAGTGAAGGTGTCCGGGCTCAGCCCCAGCATTTT
>.|TRBD1|TRBJ1-1|TRBV29-1
CSVGRTGGGTEAFF
TGCAGCGTTGGCCGAACAGGGGGCGGCACTGAAGCTTTCTTT
>.|TRBD1|TRBJ2-7|TRBV6-2/TRBV6-3
CASSPGDRALTYEQYF
TGTGCCAGCAGCCCTGGGGACAGGGCGCTCACCTACGAGCAGTACTTC
>.|.|TRBJ1-1|TRBV7-9
CASSLGGGGDTEAFF
TGTGCCAGCAGCTTAGGGGGAGGCGGCGACACTGAAGCTTTCTTT
>many|TRBD1|TRBJ2-1|TRBV7-9
CASSLTTGEPYNEQFF
TGTGCCAGCAGCTTGACGACAGGGGAACCCTACAATGAGCAGTTCTTC
>.|.|TRBJ1-3|TRBV5-6
CASSPEIGGSGNTIYF
TGTGCCAGCAGCCCCGAAATCGGGGGAAGTGGAAACACCATATATTTT
>.|.|TRBJ1-1|TRBV6-5
CASSLSVSYTEAFF
TGTGCCAGCAGCTTAAGCGTATCTTATACTGAAGCTTTCTTT
>many|.|TRBJ2-5|TRBV28
CASSPPQETQYF
TGTGCCAGCAGCCCCCCCCAAGAGACCCAGTACTTC
>.|.|TRBJ2-2|TRBV27
CASSGNRALRFSGELFF
TGTGCCAGCAGTGGGAACAGGGCGTTAAGGTTTTCCGGGGAGCTGTTTTTT
>few|.|TRBJ2-2|TRBV5-1
CASSLDAGRTGELFF
TGCGCCAGCAGCTTGGACGCAGGGAGGACCGGGGAGCTGTTTTTT
>.|.|TRBJ1-4|TRBV5-1
CASSLALTRTATEKLFF
TGCGCCAGCAGCTTGGCCCTAACGAGGACAGCTACGGAAAAACTGTTTTTT
>once|TRBD1|TRBJ2-7|TRBV2
CASSISGGEQYF
TGTGCCAGCAGTATATCAGGGGGCGAGCAGTACTTC
>.|.|TRBJ1-6|TRBV6-1
CASSEKPVADNSPLHF
TGTGCCAGCAGTGAAAAACCGGTGGCGGATAATTCACCCCTCCACTTT
>.|.|TRBJ2-2|TRBV10-3
CAIRGRATSLNTGELFF
TGTGCCATCAGGGGGAGAGCGACCAGCTTAAACACCGGGGAGCTGTTTTTT
>.|TRBD2|TRBJ2-7|TRBV28
CASSLGTSGYSYEQYF
TGTGCCAGCAGTTTAGGGACTAGCGGGTACTCCTACGAGCAGTACTTC
>.|TRBD2|TRBJ2-3|TRBV4-2
CASSQDHRAGEDSSTDTQYF
TGTGCCAGCAGCCAAGATCATAGAGCGGGGGAGGATTCTAGCACAGATACGCAGTATTTT
>.|.|TRBJ2-1|TRBV11-3
CASSLEAGAGASYNEQFF
TGTGCCAGCAGCTTGGAGGCGGGTGCCGGCGCTTCCTACAATGAGCAGTTCTTC
>.|TRBD2|TRBJ2-7|TRBV27
CASSLLGGDEQYF
TGTGCCAGCAGTTTATTGGGGGGGGACGAGCAGTACTTC
>once|.|TRBJ1-2|TRBV30
CAWSVSLGGGYTF
TGTGCCTGGAGTGTAAGTCTCGGTGGTGGCTACACCTTC
>.|TRBD1|TRBJ1-2|TRBV19
CASSIGTGVYGYTF
TGTGCCAGTAGTATCGGTACAGGGGTGTATGGCTACACCTTC
>.|.|TRBJ2-1|TRBV7-9
CASSFDPGQGSNEQFF
TGTGCCAGCAGCTTTGACCCAGGCCAGGGCTCCAATGAGCAGTTCTTC
>few|.|TRBJ2-7|TRBV19
CASRGGGQASYEQYF
TGTGCCAGTAGGGGAGGGGGACAGGCCTCCTACGAGCAGTACTTC
>.|.|TRBJ2-2|TRBV5-1
CASSLGPGTGGTGELFF
TGCGCCAGCAGCTTGGGCCCCGGGACCGGTGGCACCGGGGAGCTGTTTTTT
>.|TRBD2|TRBJ2-7|TRBV3-1/TRBV3-2
CASRTPAGEQYF
TGTGCCAGCAGGACCCCAGCGGGAGAGCAGTACTTC
>.|.|TRBJ2-5|TRBV27
CASGLSLGGETQYF
TGTGCCAGCGGGCTATCCTTGGGGGGAGAGACCCAGTACTTC
>.|.|TRBJ2-7|TRBV27
CASRREGYFYEQYF
TGTGCCAGCCGACGAGAGGGGTATTTCTACGAGCAGTACTTC
>.|.|TRBJ1-1|TRBV6-5
CASSWGGQGRAFF
TGTGCCAGCAGTTGGGGGGGGCAGGGACGGGCTTTCTTT
>.|.|TRBJ1-3|TRBV4-2
CASTREPNSGNTIYF
TGTGCCAGCACCCGGGAACCGAACTCTGGAAACACCATATATTTT
>.|TRBD1|TRBJ1-5|TRBV19
CASSKIQGKGNQPQHF
TGTGCCAGTAGTAAAATACAGGGGAAAGGCAATCAGCCCCAGCATTTT